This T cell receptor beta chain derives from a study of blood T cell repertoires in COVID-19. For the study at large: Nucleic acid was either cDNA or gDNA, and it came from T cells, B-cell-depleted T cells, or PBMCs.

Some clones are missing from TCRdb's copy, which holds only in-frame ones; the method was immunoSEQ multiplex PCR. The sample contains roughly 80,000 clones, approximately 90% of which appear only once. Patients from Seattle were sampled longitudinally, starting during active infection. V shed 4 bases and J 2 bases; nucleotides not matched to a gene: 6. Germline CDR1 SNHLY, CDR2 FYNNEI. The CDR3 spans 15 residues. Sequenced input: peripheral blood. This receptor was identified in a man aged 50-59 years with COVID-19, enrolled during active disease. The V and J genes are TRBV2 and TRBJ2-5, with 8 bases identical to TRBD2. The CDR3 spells CASSVVIAGQETQYF. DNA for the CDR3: TGTGCCAGCAGTGTTGTGATAGCGGGGCAAGAGACCCAGTACTTC.